This T cell receptor (beta chain) was found in a study of blood T cell repertoires in COVID-19. Whole-study context: Sites in the United States, Italy and Spain provided acute and convalescent COVID-19 samples. T cells, B-cell-depleted T cells, or PBMCs provided the cDNA or gDNA that served as material.

The V gene end was trimmed by 4 bases and the J gene end by 9 bases; junction bases not matched to a gene: 10. There are 14 residues in the CDR3. Germline assignment: CDR1 SGHNT and CDR2 YYREEE (reference sequence). Per the original data handling: By means of reference gene primer amplification, nucleated cell counts were estimated. The protocol was immunoSEQ multiplex PCR, while the TCRdb copy is restricted to in-frame clones and leaves out a portion. V, J and clone size are taken as reported in that table, and D and trimming were inferred from the DNA itself. The sample consists of around 110,000 clones, roughly four fifths of them appearing once.

The sequence was collected from a man in his 70s with active or convalescent COVID-19. J is TRBJ2-5 and V is TRBV5-4, with 9 bases matching TRBD2. Specimen: peripheral blood. The CDR3 sequence is CASSGDSGSGAQYF. For the CDR3, the DNA is TGTGCCAGCAGCGGAGATAGCGGGAGCGGGGCCCAGTACTTC.